The 27 T cell receptor beta chains presented below share a single source sample, sequenced in a study of OX40 agonist ivuxolimab in advanced cancers. Data came from immunoSEQ multiplex PCR; TCRdb stores just in-frame clones and leaves some out. The sample records about 80,000 clones, more than 75% being singletons. Material: CD4+ or CD8+ T cells sorted from blood, obtained in a trial of the OX40 agonist ivuxolimab. The receptors were sampled from an adult with an advanced solid tumor such as melanoma, head and neck, liver or kidney cancer.

The chain combines TRBV2 with TRBJ2-7, with 9 bases matching TRBD1. The CDR3 covers 15 residues. Germline V gene data show CDR1 as SNHLY and CDR2 as FYNNEI. Trimming took 10 bases from V and 6 from J; bases not matched to a gene: 16. For the CDR3, the DNA is TGTGCCACCCAGAGGACAGGGGCCCTCCTGAGCGAGCAGTACTTC. It is translated as CATQRTGALLSEQYF.

This chain uses TRBV29-1 with TRBJ2-3; perhaps TRBD1 as D (6 bases). V lost 3 bases and J lost 5, with 21 bases in between. The germline V gene encodes CDR1 SQVTM and CDR2 ANQGSEA. CDR3 length: 16 residues. CDR3 loop: CSVDGVALRGGDTQYF. DNA of the CDR3: TGCAGCGTTGATGGGGTGGCGTTGAGAGGGGGAGATACGCAGTATTTT.

The chain carries TRBV27 and TRBJ2-2; 8 positions agree with TRBD2. The ends lost 4 bases at V and 3 bases at J; junction bases unmatched: 13. CDR1 is MNHEY, CDR2 SMNVEV, per germline (reference sequence). The CDR3 runs 18 residues. The CDR3 DNA reads TGTGCCAGCAGTTCCCCTCCCCTCCGGGGGGGCGACACCGGGGAGCTGTTTTTT. As protein: CASSSPPLRGGDTGELFF.

This chain connects TRBV7-7 to TRBJ2-5; D is ambiguous. Between the trimmed V and J ends, which lost 5 bases and 3 bases, there was a span of 4 bases. CDR3 size: 11 residues. Looked up from germline, CDR1 is SSHAT and CDR2 is FNYEAQ (reference sequence). CDR3 DNA sequence: TGTGCCAGCAGCCCCAAAGAGACCCAGTACTTC. Its protein product is CASSPKETQYF.

The V gene is TRBV10-2, the J gene TRBJ2-5; 7 positions agree with TRBD1. The CDR3 runs 15 residues. J gave up 7 bases and V 3 bases, and 11 bases lay outside the gene matches. Germline V gives CDR1 WSHSY, CDR2 SAAADI. This chain's CDR3 is CASSDPNRGGRTQYF. In DNA form, the CDR3 reads TGCGCCAGCAGTGACCCGAACAGGGGCGGCCGGACCCAGTACTTC.

The rearrangement joins TRBV7-9 to TRBJ1-5, with a weak D call TRBD1 (5 bases). The CDR3 runs to 15 residues. Germline CDR1 is SEHNR and CDR2 is FQNEAQ (reference sequence). V lost 1 base and J lost 12, with 19 bases in between. The CDR3 loop reads CASSLEGGGGKYQHF. The CDR3 bases are TGTGCCAGCAGCTTAGAGGGCGGCGGGGGGAAGTACCAGCATTTT.

The chain is built from TRBV10-3 and TRBJ2-7; D is perhaps TRBD1 (5 bases). The CDR3 spans 14 residues. Trimming cost V 0 bases and J 6 bases, with 12 bases left between them. CDR1 is ENHRY, CDR2 SYGVKD, per germline. CDR3 nucleotides: TGTGCCATCAGTGAGTCGGGCAGGGATAGCGAGCAGTACTTC. Protein product: CAISESGRDSEQYF.

By share of the sample, this clone is medium-sized. The V and J genes are TRBV5-6 and TRBJ2-7; 7 nucleotides align to TRBD1. V lost 4 bases, J lost 6 bases, and 13 bases stayed unmatched. The CDR3 is 15 residues long. Germline V gene lookup returns CDR1 SGHDT and CDR2 YYEEEE. CDR3 in amino acids: CASSRRTGVASEQYF. The CDR3 nucleotides read TGTGCCAGCAGCCGCCGGACAGGAGTTGCCTCCGAGCAGTACTTC.

The chain employs TRBV10-3 and TRBJ1-5; D unresolved. The germline CDR1 and CDR2 sequences are ENHRY and SYGVKD. The germline V and J ends were trimmed by 4 bases and 6 bases, with 10 bases remaining between them. There are 13 residues in the CDR3. CDR3 amino acids: CAISAVGAQPQHF. The CDR3 bases are TGTGCCATCAGTGCTGTGGGCGCTCAGCCCCAGCATTTT.

V and J are TRBV28 and TRBJ2-3; TRBD1 matches 7 bases. J lost 6 bases, V lost 6 bases, and 6 bases had no gene match. This CDR3 has 13 amino acids. Germline lookup yields CDR1 MDHEN and CDR2 SYDVKM. In nucleotides, the CDR3 is TGTGCCAGCAGGAGACAGGGAATCGATACGCAGTATTTT. Encoded protein: CASRRQGIDTQYF.

The chain has TRBV30 and TRBJ1-2; tentatively, D is TRBD1 (5 bases). Germline V gives CDR1 GTSNPN, CDR2 SVGIG (reference sequence). V shed 3 bases and J shed 6 bases, with 14 bases lying between them. The CDR3 covers 13 residues. This CDR3 reads CAWSPGRENGYTF. In DNA form, the CDR3 reads TGTGCCTGGAGCCCAGGGAGGGAAAATGGCTACACCTTC.

The rearrangement joins TRBV19 to TRBJ1-5; D is unclear. This CDR3 is 13 amino acids long. Germline-derived CDR1 and CDR2 are LNHDA and SQIVND (reference sequence). Trimming took off 1 base at V and 6 bases at J, with 7 bases between the two ends. This chain's CDR3 is CASSIGAGQPQHF. The CDR3 coding sequence is TGTGCCAGTAGTATAGGAGCGGGTCAGCCCCAGCATTTT.

Remarks on this clone: In the same sample, other DNA sequences code for this CDR3. This sequence joins TRBV5-1 and TRBJ1-3; TRBD1 is a possible D gene (6 bases). Germline V lookup: CDR1 SGHRS, CDR2 YFSETQ. The CDR3 is 16 amino acids. V shed 3 bases and J shed 0 bases, with 13 bases lying between them. The CDR3 region is CASSSGQPYSGNTIYF. CDR3 nucleotide sequence: TGCGCCAGCAGCTCCGGACAGCCCTACTCTGGAAACACCATATATTTT.

The V and J genes are TRBV5-1 and TRBJ2-4; 9 nucleotides line up with TRBD1. CDR1 and CDR2 from the germline V gene are SGHRS and YFSETQ. V was pared by 6 bases and J by 5 bases, with 6 bases of the junction left unmatched. The CDR3 loop spans 14 amino acids. The CDR3 bases are TGCGCCAGCACCCTAACAGGGGGCCAAAACATTCAGTACTTC. It encodes CASTLTGGQNIQYF. The full variable domain, rest sourced from reference TRBV5-1 and TRBJ2-4, is KAGVTQTPRYLIKTRGQQVTLSCSPISGHRSVSWYQQTPGQGLQFLFEYFSETQRNKGNFPGRFSGRQFSNSRSEMNVSTLELGDSALYLCASTLTGGQNIQYFGAGTRLSVL.

V is TRBV11-1 and J is TRBJ2-1; D uncertain. The CDR3 is made up of 15 amino acids. Germline V gives CDR1 SGHAT, CDR2 FQDESV (reference sequence). Trimming shortened V by 4 bases and J by 2 bases, and 12 bases separated the two germline ends. The CDR3 loop is CASSSDPRAYNEQFF. The CDR3 DNA follows: TGTGCCAGCAGCTCGGACCCTAGGGCCTACAATGAGCAGTTCTTC.

The chain couples TRBV11-1 to TRBJ2-1, with 16 bases aligning to TRBD2. Trimming removed 5 bases from V and 15 bases from J; junction bases left unmatched: 7. The CDR3 contains 14 residues. Germline CDR1 is SGHAT and CDR2 is FQDESV (reference sequence). Here the CDR3 reads CASSPGTSGRARFF. CDR3 sequence (DNA): TGTGCCAGCAGCCCCGGGACTAGCGGGAGGGCGAGGTTCTTC.

This chain uses TRBV5-1 with TRBJ2-3; D ambiguous. The CDR3 loop spans 12 amino acids. Germline CDR1 and CDR2: SGHRS and YFSETQ. The V gene lost 0 bases and the J gene lost 6 bases, with 5 bases spanning the gap. In nucleotides, the CDR3 is TGCGCCAGCAGCTTGGTGACCGATACGCAGTATTTT. Its translation is CASSLVTDTQYF.

This rearrangement joins TRBV15 to TRBJ2-7; D possibly corresponds to TRBD2 (5 bases). V lost 0 bases and J lost 2, with 8 bases in between. Germline values: CDR1 LNHNV, CDR2 YYDKDF (reference sequence). The CDR3 is 14 residues long. The CDR3 reads CATSRDPGAYEQYF. In DNA form, the CDR3 reads TGTGCCACCAGCAGAGACCCCGGGGCCTACGAGCAGTACTTC.

The chain combines TRBV5-4 with TRBJ2-7, with 7 bases matching TRBD2. This CDR3 contains 16 residues. Trimming took 4 bases from V and 7 from J; bases not matched to a gene: 17. CDR1 SGHNT and CDR2 YYREEE come from the germline V gene (reference sequence). The chain's CDR3 is CASSRGAGGGPGEQYF. The CDR3 DNA is TGTGCCAGCAGCCGAGGGGCTGGCGGGGGACCGGGGGAGCAGTACTTC.

V and J are TRBV2 and TRBJ2-7; 7 bases are a match to TRBD1. The germline V gene encodes CDR1 SNHLY and CDR2 FYNNEI. CDR3 length: 15 amino acids. The V segment lost 9 bases and the J segment 0 bases; nucleotides outside the gene matches: 11. In DNA, the CDR3 is TGTGCCAGTCTATGGGGCCCAGGGGGCTCCTACGAGCAGTACTTC. Protein sequence: CASLWGPGGSYEQYF.

The rearrangement uses TRBV7-9 and TRBJ1-3; D not resolved. Germline values: CDR1 SEHNR, CDR2 FQNEAQ (reference sequence). Trimming took off 5 bases at V and 3 bases at J, with 5 bases between the two ends. The CDR3 runs to 12 residues. The CDR3, as DNA: TGTGCCAGCAGCGTTGATGGAAACACCATATATTTT. Protein product: CASSVDGNTIYF.

A word on this clone: At one of its ends the junction is not consistent with the germline gene, which may arise from a read error. This CDR3 is also generated by other DNA sequences in the sample. The CDR3 sequence is CASSEGTGGLKAFF. The CDR3 DNA follows: TGTGCCAGCAGTGAAGGGACAGGGGGATTAAAAGCTTTTTTT. This chain uses TRBV6-1 with TRBJ1-1; the match to TRBD1 covers 10 bases. This CDR3 is built from 14 residues. CDR1 and CDR2 (germline): MNHNS, SASEGT.

This CDR3 is CASSGGETETQYF. The DNA of the CDR3 is TGTGCCAGCAGTGGGGGGGAAACGGAGACCCAGTACTTC. The chain couples TRBV2 to TRBJ2-5; possible D gene TRBD2, 6 bases. The V end lost 4 bases, the J end lost 5 bases, and 11 bases lay between the germline ends. Germline V CDR1 and CDR2: SNHLY, FYNNEI. The CDR3 runs to 13 residues. Full variable domain (outside the CDR3, taken from reference TRBV2 and TRBJ2-5): EPEVTQTPSHQVTQMGQEVILRCVPISNHLYFYWYRQILGQKVEFLVSFYNNEISEKSEIFDDQFSVERPDGSNFTLKIRSTKLEDSAMYFCASSGGETETQYFGPGTRLLVL.

The chain's CDR3 is CASSKTSGEETQYF. For the CDR3, the DNA is TGTGCCAGCAGCAAGACTAGCGGGGAAGAGACCCAGTACTTC. V usage is TRBV7-7 and J usage is TRBJ2-5; 11 positions match TRBD2. The CDR3 runs 14 residues. Germline V gene lookup returns CDR1 SSHAT and CDR2 FNYEAQ (reference sequence). V dropped 5 bases and J dropped 3; count of bases not matched to a gene: 2.

The chain links TRBV5-6 to TRBJ1-5; 7 bases line up with TRBD1. The CDR3 length is 13 residues. Trimming at V came to 4 bases and at J to 6 bases, leaving 4 bases not matched to a gene. Germline CDR1 SGHDT, CDR2 YYEEEE. The CDR3 protein is CASSITGAQPQHF. In nucleotides, the CDR3 is TGTGCCAGCAGCATAACAGGGGCTCAGCCCCAGCATTTT.

This chain uses TRBV7-2 with TRBJ1-4, with TRBD1 identical over 7 bases. The CDR3 is 15 amino acids. Trimming cost V 5 bases and J 4 bases; bases outside gene matches: 7. The germline V gene has CDR1 SGHTA and CDR2 FQGNSA. The CDR3 protein is CASSLPDRFNEKLFF. The CDR3 DNA is TGTGCCAGCAGCCTTCCGGACAGGTTTAATGAAAAACTGTTTTTT. Full variable domain (outside the CDR3, taken from reference TRBV7-2 and TRBJ1-4): GAGVSQSPSNKVTEKGKDVELRCDPISGHTALYWYRQSLGQGLEFLIYFQGNSAPDKSGLPSDRFSAERTGGSVSTLTIQRTQQEDSAVYLCASSLPDRFNEKLFFGSGTQLSVL.

The table lists this clone with a count of one. The chain recombines TRBV7-9 with TRBJ1-1, with D maybe TRBD1 (5 bases). Trimming pared 0 bases from V and 1 base from J, leaving 6 bases between. The CDR3 runs 14 residues. CDR1 SEHNR and CDR2 FQNEAQ come from the germline V gene (reference sequence). The CDR3 DNA is TGTGCCAGCAGCTTAGCGCAGGGGAACACTGAAGCTTTCTTT. As protein: CASSLAQGNTEAFF.